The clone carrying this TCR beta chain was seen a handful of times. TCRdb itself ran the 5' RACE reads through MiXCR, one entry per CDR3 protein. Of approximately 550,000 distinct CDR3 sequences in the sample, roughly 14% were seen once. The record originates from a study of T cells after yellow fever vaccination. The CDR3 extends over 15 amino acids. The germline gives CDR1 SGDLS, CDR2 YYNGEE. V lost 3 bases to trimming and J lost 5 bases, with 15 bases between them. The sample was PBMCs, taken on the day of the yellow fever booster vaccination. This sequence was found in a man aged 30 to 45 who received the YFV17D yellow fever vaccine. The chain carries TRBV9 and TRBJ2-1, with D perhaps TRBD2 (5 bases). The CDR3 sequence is CASSAPSPGNNEQFF. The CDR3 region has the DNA TGTGCCAGCAGCGCGCCCTCCCCGGGGAACAATGAGCAGTTCTTC.